This TCR beta chain derives from a study of control samples from healthy donors and cancer patients. This clone has only a few counts. CDR3 size: 13 residues. Germline-derived CDR1 and CDR2 are GTSNPN and SVGIG (reference sequence). V lost 6 bases and J lost 3; bases outside the gene matches: 5. Clones were read by immunoSEQ multiplex PCR, and TCRdb kept only the in-frame ones, dropping some. The table has roughly 130,000 clones, around 90% seen once; the top ten hold 2% to 2.5%. The sample taken for sequencing was blood. This receptor was taken from a man aged 18 to 30 in good health. The V gene is TRBV30, the J gene TRBJ1-5; 7 bases agree with TRBD1. CDR3 residues: CACGTDYNQPQHF. The CDR3 nucleotides read TGTGCCTGTGGGACAGACTACAATCAGCCCCAGCATTTT.